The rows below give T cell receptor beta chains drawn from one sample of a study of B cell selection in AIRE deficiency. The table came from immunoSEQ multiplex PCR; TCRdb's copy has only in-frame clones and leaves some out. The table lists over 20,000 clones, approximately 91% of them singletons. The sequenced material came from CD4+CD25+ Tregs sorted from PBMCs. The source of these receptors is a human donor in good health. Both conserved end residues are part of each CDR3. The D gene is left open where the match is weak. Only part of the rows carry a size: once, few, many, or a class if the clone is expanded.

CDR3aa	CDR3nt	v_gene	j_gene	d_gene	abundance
CSVGWATSYNEQFF	TGCAGCGTTGGCTGGGCTACCTCCTACAATGAGCAGTTCTTC	TRBV29-1	TRBJ2-1	-	-
CASSLGWGGTDTQYF	TGTGCCAGCAGCTTAGGCTGGGGGGGCACAGATACGCAGTATTTT	TRBV7-9	TRBJ2-3	-	once
CASSDTDTQYF	TGTGCCAGCAGTGACACAGATACGCAGTATTTT	TRBV2	TRBJ2-3	-	-
CASRPGLAGVNRRIF	TGCGCCAGCAGACCCGGTCTAGCGGGAGTTAACCGACGGATCTTC	TRBV5-1	TRBJ2-1	TRBD2	-
CASSTRLSGGPYQETQYF	TGTGCCAGTAGTACCCGACTAAGCGGGGGCCCGTACCAAGAGACCCAGTACTTC	TRBV19	TRBJ2-5	TRBD2	once
CASSRRLMNTEAFF	TGTGCCAGTAGTAGACGGCTTATGAACACTGAAGCTTTCTTT	TRBV19	TRBJ1-1	-	-
CASSFPGQGTQPQHF	TGTGCCAGTAGTTTCCCGGGACAGGGGACCCAGCCCCAGCATTTT	TRBV19	TRBJ1-5	TRBD1	-
CASSVSGNSPLHF	TGTGCCAGCAGTGTTAGTGGGAATTCACCCCTCCACTTT	TRBV6-1	TRBJ1-6	-	-
CASSLVAAGANVLTF	TGCGCCAGCAGCTTGGTTGCGGCTGGGGCCAACGTCCTGACTTTC	TRBV5-1	TRBJ2-6	-	-
CASSISGSSTYNEQFF	TGTGCCAGTAGTATTAGCGGGAGTAGTACCTACAATGAGCAGTTCTTC	TRBV19	TRBJ2-1	TRBD2	-
CASRLLWLPDKETQYF	TGTGCCAGCCGCTTGCTCTGGCTACCAGACAAAGAGACCCAGTACTTC	TRBV2	TRBJ2-5	-	once
CASKKKLPGPMNTEAFF	TGTGCCAGCAAAAAAAAGCTACCGGGACCAATGAACACTGAAGCTTTCTTT	TRBV2	TRBJ1-1	-	once
CASSEWYGADGETQYF	TGTGCCAGCAGTGAATGGTATGGGGCCGACGGGGAGACCCAGTACTTC	TRBV25-1	TRBJ2-5	-	-
CASSPGGAPSEAQYF	TGTGCCAGCAGCCCGGGAGGCGCACCCTCGGAGGCCCAGTACTTC	TRBV5-4	TRBJ2-5	TRBD2	-
CASSFRDGTHGYTF	TGTGCCAGCAGCTTCAGGGATGGTACGCACGGCTACACCTTC	TRBV5-4	TRBJ1-2	-	once
CASSLVDSQGTQYF	TGTGCCAGCAGCTTAGTGGACAGTCAAGGAACCCAGTACTTC	TRBV11-1	TRBJ2-5	-	-
CASSSSRGTGELFF	TGTGCCAGCAGCTCGTCCCGCGGCACCGGGGAGCTGTTTTTT	TRBV7-3	TRBJ2-2	-	-
CASGLGTSGSVTGELFF	TGTGCTAGTGGTTTGGGGACTAGCGGGAGTGTCACCGGGGAGCTGTTTTTT	TRBV12-5	TRBJ2-2	TRBD2	few
CASRIGWSGNTIYF	TGTGCCAGCAGAATAGGGTGGTCCGGAAACACCATATATTTT	TRBV6-5	TRBJ1-3	-	once
CASLVGGLNTEAFF	TGTGCCAGCCTAGTCGGAGGGTTGAACACTGAAGCTTTCTTT	TRBV7-2	TRBJ1-1	-	-
CATRGGGGASYNEQFF	TGTGCCACCCGGGGTGGGGGGGGAGCCTCCTACAATGAGCAGTTCTTC	TRBV27	TRBJ2-1	TRBD2	-
CSVEDGFVGYGYTF	TGCAGCGTTGAAGACGGATTTGTGGGGTATGGCTACACCTTC	TRBV29-1	TRBJ1-2	-	-
CASSLAAGGREGYTF	TGCGCCAGCAGCTTGGCCGCAGGGGGCAGGGAAGGCTACACCTTC	TRBV5-1	TRBJ1-2	TRBD1	-
CASSLPPGQGANEQFF	TGTGCCAGCAGCTTGCCACCGGGACAGGGGGCCAATGAGCAGTTCTTC	TRBV5-4	TRBJ2-1	TRBD1	-
CASSWVGAKGYEQYF	TGCGCCAGCAGTTGGGTGGGAGCCAAGGGCTACGAGCAGTACTTC	TRBV5-1	TRBJ2-7	-	-
CASRTGSGHTEAFF	TGTGCCAGCAGAACAGGGTCCGGGCACACTGAAGCTTTCTTT	TRBV7-9	TRBJ1-1	-	-
CASSSAEMYGYTF	TGTGCCAGCAGCTCAGCAGAAATGTATGGCTACACCTTC	TRBV7-9	TRBJ1-2	-	once
CASSYLLGDEQFF	TGCGCCAGCAGCTACCTATTAGGCGATGAGCAGTTCTTC	TRBV5-1	TRBJ2-1	-	-
CASSPSWGQGSNEQFF	TGTGCCAGCTCACCATCCTGGGGACAGGGGAGCAATGAGCAGTTCTTC	TRBV18	TRBJ2-1	TRBD1	-
CASSRDTAYEQYF	TGTGCCAGCAGTAGGGACACCGCCTACGAGCAGTACTTC	TRBV6-5	TRBJ2-7	-	-
CASSATPSGRYTGELFF	TGTGCCAGCAGCGCAACCCCTAGCGGGAGGTACACCGGGGAGCTGTTTTTT	TRBV7-3	TRBJ2-2	TRBD2	-
CASSLAGQGAIYEQYF	TGTGCCAGCAGCTTGGCAGGGCAGGGGGCAATATACGAGCAGTACTTC	TRBV5-4	TRBJ2-7	TRBD1	-
CASSSNGLNEQYF	TGTGCCAGCAGTTCCAACGGGCTCAACGAGCAGTACTTC	TRBV6-5	TRBJ2-7	-	few
CASSPPGHRNEKLFF	TGTGCCAGCAGCCCCCCGGGACACCGGAATGAAAAACTGTTTTTT	TRBV6-5	TRBJ1-4	-	-
CASSLKAELYYGYTF	TGTGCCAGCAGCTTGAAAGCAGAACTCTATTATGGCTACACCTTC	TRBV5-5	TRBJ1-2	-	-
CASSLVLAGTYEQYF	TGCGCCAGCAGCTTGGTTCTAGCGGGAACCTACGAGCAGTACTTC	TRBV5-1	TRBJ2-7	TRBD2	-
CASSLAGVNTF	TGTGCCAGCAGCTTGGCCGGGGTTAACACCTTC	TRBV5-4	TRBJ1-2	-	-
CASSLAAVNTEAFF	TGTGCCAGCAGCTTAGCGGCAGTAAACACTGAAGCTTTCTTT	TRBV7-2	TRBJ1-1	-	-
CASSLIQVTDTQYF	TGTGCCAGCAGCTTAATACAGGTCACAGATACGCAGTATTTT	TRBV7-8	TRBJ2-3	-	-
CASSYHRDGDTEAFF	TGTGCCAGCAGTTATCACCGGGACGGCGACACTGAAGCTTTCTTT	TRBV6-5	TRBJ1-1	-	-
CASSPATVSPYEQYF	TGTGCCAGCAGCCCGGCGACAGTTTCCCCTTACGAGCAGTACTTC	TRBV6-5	TRBJ2-7	-	-
CASSFRTGSTDTQYF	TGCGCCAGCAGCTTCAGGACAGGGAGTACAGATACGCAGTATTTT	TRBV5-1	TRBJ2-3	TRBD1	-
CASSPGQANTEAFF	TGTGCCAGCAGCCCGGGACAGGCGAACACTGAAGCTTTCTTT	TRBV5-4	TRBJ1-1	TRBD1	-
CASSPQTGNTEAFF	TGTGCCAGCTCACCACAGACAGGGAACACTGAAGCTTTCTTT	TRBV18	TRBJ1-1	-	-